Reported below is one T cell receptor beta chain. What it binds is unknown. Looked up from germline, CDR1 is MDHEN and CDR2 is SYDVKM. The CDR3 consists of 17 residues. V shed 3 bases, J shed 7 bases, and the junction held 13 bases outside the gene matches. The PCR contained 60 Vbeta and 13 Jbeta primers. The method was immunoSEQ multiplex PCR; TCRdb's version includes in-frame clones alone and lacks a portion of them. The sample has tens of thousands of clones; roughly four fifths are singletons. This sample was included in a study of cytomegalovirus exposure and HLA in healthy donors. The wider study: Of approximately 400 genotyped donors, approximately 80% clustered with self-reported Caucasian donors. Study-wide results and caveats: In vitro checks showed that a few CMV-associated chains really do target CMV antigens. Later work found that TCR association rates differed between HLA loci; DRB1 had the most and HLA-C the fewest.

When sampled, the donors appeared nominally healthy, though they likely had unrecorded immune exposures. This TCR was sampled from a man between 45 and 60 years old in good health and CMV-seronegative. This sequence joins TRBV28 and TRBJ2-7, with TRBD2 identical over 12 bases. The specimen was PBMCs. CDR3 region: CASSFGVLAGGGWEQYF. CDR3 DNA sequence: TGTGCCAGCAGTTTCGGGGTCCTAGCGGGAGGGGGATGGGAGCAGTACTTC.